The TCR beta chain described here comes from a study of T cells in localized non-small cell lung cancer. Study-level findings and limits: Sequence data derive from only one tumor region, so heterogeneity remains possible. Blood T cell density predicted longer survival; adjacent-lung clonality, shorter.

CDR3 size: 14 residues. V shed 2 bases and J shed 0 bases, with 7 bases lying between them. Germline V lookup: CDR1 MNHNY, CDR2 SVGAGI (reference sequence). Some clones are missing from TCRdb's copy, which holds only in-frame ones; the method was immunoSEQ multiplex PCR. The data contain 20,000 to 25,000 clones, under 90% of them seen just once; the ten biggest clones take up 15% to 20%. Remarks on this clone: Its antigen is undetermined.

The receptor was derived from a woman between 35 and 75 years old with stage II squamous cell lung carcinoma. Sample: PBMCs, taken before any cancer treatment. The chain links TRBV6-6 to TRBJ1-2, with D perhaps matching TRBD1 (6 bases). CDR3 residues: CASSYNRANYGYTF. In nucleotides, the CDR3 is TGTGCCAGCAGTTACAACAGGGCTAACTATGGCTACACCTTC.